These 16 T cell receptor beta chains originate from one sample sequenced in a study of cytomegalovirus exposure and HLA in healthy donors. Vbeta (60) and Jbeta (13) primers were used in the PCR. Using immunoSEQ multiplex PCR, the repertoire was profiled, and TCRdb retains in-frame clones only, with some absent. The sample contains some 240,000 clones, around 73% of which appear only once. The source material was PBMCs. All receptors come from a male donor in good health and CMV-seronegative.

The chain recombines TRBV2 with TRBJ1-2; possible D gene TRBD1, 6 bases. Per germline, CDR1 SNHLY and CDR2 FYNNEI. Trimming took off 11 bases at V and 5 bases at J, with 15 bases between the two ends. The CDR3 is 12 residues long. CDR3 in amino acids: CAGGSISYGYTF. CDR3 nucleotides: TGTGCCGGGGGCAGTATATCGTATGGCTACACCTTC.

The chain recombines TRBV13 with TRBJ2-1; D gene unclear. Germline-derived CDR1 and CDR2 are PRHDT and FYEKMQ (reference sequence). Trimming shortened V by 2 bases and J by 2 bases, and 4 bases separated the two germline ends. The CDR3 runs to 13 residues. The CDR3: CASSLITYNEQFF. CDR3 DNA: TGTGCCAGCAGCTTAATAACCTACAATGAGCAGTTCTTC.

The chain recombines TRBV5-4 with TRBJ2-1; TRBD2 matches 13 bases. CDR3 size: 14 residues. Per germline, CDR1 SGHNT and CDR2 YYREEE (reference sequence). V lost 4 bases and J lost 10; bases outside the gene matches: 5. The CDR3 bases are TGTGCCAGCAGCACGGGACTAGCGGGAACGGAGCAGTTCTTC. This sequence encodes CASSTGLAGTEQFF.

This clone turned up a few times. This sequence joins TRBV9 and TRBJ1-4, with D unclear. Germline lookup yields CDR1 SGDLS and CDR2 YYNGEE. V lost 4 bases and J lost 5, with 15 bases in between. The CDR3 loop spans 15 amino acids. DNA for the CDR3: TGTGCCAGCAGCCCCGGACCCGGCGGGAATGAAAAACTGTTTTTT. It is translated as CASSPGPGGNEKLFF.

V usage is TRBV19 and J usage is TRBJ2-3; TRBD2 matches 11 bases. The CDR3 totals 17 residues. CDR1 LNHDA and CDR2 SQIVND come from the germline V gene (reference sequence). Trimming removed 5 bases from V and 2 bases from J; junction bases left unmatched: 9. The CDR3, as DNA: TGTGCCAGTAGTTCACCAGGGACTAGCGGATACACAGATACGCAGTATTTT. Translated, it gives CASSSPGTSGYTDTQYF.

The chain links TRBV7-6 to TRBJ2-4; 11 nucleotides match TRBD2. The germline CDR1 and CDR2 sequences are SGHVS and FNYEAQ. The CDR3 loop spans 18 amino acids. V dropped 4 bases and J dropped 5; count of bases not matched to a gene: 13. CDR3 region: CASSSRLAGGTWQNIQYF. Written as DNA, the CDR3 is TGTGCCAGCAGCTCTAGGCTAGCGGGAGGCACTTGGCAAAACATTCAGTACTTC.

The gene calls are TRBV18 and TRBJ1-2; possible D gene TRBD1, 6 bases. This CDR3 has 16 residues. Trimming removed 3 bases from V and 3 bases from J, with 17 bases in between. Per the germline V gene, CDR1 is KGHSH and CDR2 is LQKENI. In DNA, the CDR3 is TGTGCCAGCTCACCCGGGACAACTCCATGGGACTATGGCTACACCTTC. Protein product: CASSPGTTPWDYGYTF.

This clone was counted a few times. This same CDR3 is encoded by further DNA sequences in the sample. The gene calls are TRBV9 and TRBJ1-1, with a tentative D call TRBD1 (5 bases). The CDR3 is made up of 14 amino acids. V lost 4 bases to trimming and J lost 5 bases, with 15 bases between them. CDR1 and CDR2 (germline): SGDLS, YYNGEE. CDR3 bases: TGTGCCAGCAGCCCCCAGGGCAGGGAAACTGAAGCTTTCTTT. It translates to CASSPQGRETEAFF.

On this clone itself: The junction differs from germline at one of its ends, possibly a read error. Different DNA sequences within this sample yield the same CDR3. The V gene is TRBV29-1, the J gene TRBJ1-1, with TRBD1 as a possible D gene (5 bases). Germline CDR1 SQVTM, CDR2 ANQGSEA. This CDR3 comprises 13 residues. CDR3: CSVMGGINTEAFF. The CDR3 nucleotides are TGCAGCGTGATGGGGGGGATCAATACTGAAGCCTTCTTT.

The CDR3 spells CASSPGTAETQYF. The CDR3 nucleotides are TGTGCCAGCAGCCCTGGGACAGCAGAGACCCAGTACTTC. The chain recombines TRBV7-6 with TRBJ2-5, with 7 bases that match TRBD1. V shed 5 bases and J 4 bases; nucleotides not matched to a gene: 4. Germline loops: CDR1 SGHVS, CDR2 FNYEAQ. The length of the CDR3 is 13 residues.

The CDR3 spells CASSPREAGNTIYF. CDR3 DNA sequence: TGTGCCAGCTCACCAAGAGAGGCTGGAAACACCATATATTTT. The chain carries TRBV18 and TRBJ1-3, with unresolved D. The CDR3 consists of 14 residues. Germline V gene sequence: CDR1 KGHSH, CDR2 LQKENI. V dropped 2 bases and J dropped 2 bases, with 7 bases sitting between them.

V and J are TRBV25-1 and TRBJ2-7, with D possibly TRBD2 on 6 matching bases. This CDR3 has 16 residues. With 4 bases removed from V and 4 bases from J, the gap between germline ends came to 20 bases. Germline V gives CDR1 MGHDK, CDR2 SYGVNS. The CDR3 here is CASSGPPRDSPYEQYF. CDR3 bases: TGTGCCAGCAGTGGCCCTCCAAGGGACTCACCTTACGAGCAGTACTTC.

The J gene is TRBJ2-7, the V gene TRBV6-5; 7 nucleotides align to TRBD1. The V and J ends lost 1 base and 6 bases, in that order; junction bases with no gene match: 12. This CDR3 comprises 16 residues. Germline CDR1 and CDR2: MNHEY and SVGAGI. The CDR3 loop reads CASSYLRGQVPGEQYF. The CDR3 DNA reads TGTGCCAGCAGTTACTTGCGCGGACAGGTCCCGGGCGAGCAGTACTTC.

The V and J genes are TRBV28 and TRBJ1-3; D unresolved. Germline CDR1 is MDHEN and CDR2 is SYDVKM. Trimming left V 4 bases short and J 0 bases short, with 13 bases between. CDR3 size: 16 residues. CDR3 sequence: CASSSVKVSSGNTIYF. As DNA, the CDR3 is TGTGCCAGCAGTTCAGTCAAAGTAAGCTCTGGAAACACCATATATTTT.

The chain uses TRBV15 and TRBJ2-5; 9 bases are a match to TRBD2. The V gene's germline CDR1 is LNHNV and CDR2 YYDKDF (reference sequence). With 1 base clipped from V and 1 base from J, the junction kept 4 bases outside the gene matches. The CDR3 consists of 16 residues. As DNA, the CDR3 is TGTGCCACCAGCAGAGGCCTAGCGGGGTTCCAAGAGACCCAGTACTTC. Translating it yields CATSRGLAGFQETQYF.

The chain uses TRBV15 and TRBJ2-5; tentative D call: TRBD2 (6 bases). The end of the DNA aligns better with TRBJ2-7, so the J call may be wrong. CDR3 length: 16 residues. The germline gives CDR1 LNHNV, CDR2 YYDKDF (reference sequence). This CDR3 reads CATSTSGLSRSYEQYF. In DNA, the CDR3 is TGTGCCACCAGCACCTCGGGACTGAGCCGCTCCTACGAGCAGTACTTC.